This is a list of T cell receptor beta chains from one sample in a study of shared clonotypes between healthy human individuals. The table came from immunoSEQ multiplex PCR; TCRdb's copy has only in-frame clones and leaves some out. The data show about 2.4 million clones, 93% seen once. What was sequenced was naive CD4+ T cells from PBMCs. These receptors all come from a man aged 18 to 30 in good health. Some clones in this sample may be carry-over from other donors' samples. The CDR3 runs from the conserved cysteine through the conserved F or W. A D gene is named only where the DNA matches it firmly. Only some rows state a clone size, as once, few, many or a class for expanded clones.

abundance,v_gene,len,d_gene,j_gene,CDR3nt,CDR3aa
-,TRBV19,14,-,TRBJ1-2,TGTGCCAGTAGTATAGACGGATATCAGTATGGCTACACCTTC,CASSIDGYQYGYTF
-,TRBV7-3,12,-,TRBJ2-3,TGTGCCAGCAGCTTAAGGGGCCTTACGCAGTATTTT,CASSLRGLTQYF
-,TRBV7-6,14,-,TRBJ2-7,TGTGCCAGCAGCCCCCTGACAGAAATCTACGAGCAGTACTTC,CASSPLTEIYEQYF
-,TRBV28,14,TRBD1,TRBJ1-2,TGTGCCAGCAGTGCGGGACAGGGGGTTTTTGGCTACACCTTC,CASSAGQGVFGYTF
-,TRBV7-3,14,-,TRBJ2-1,TGTGCCAGCAGCTTAACGGTTCATGGGGATGAGCAGTTCTTC,CASSLTVHGDEQFF
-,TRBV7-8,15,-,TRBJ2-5,TGTGCCAGCAGCTTAGGCCGGCAGTACCAAGAGACCCAGTACTTC,CASSLGRQYQETQYF
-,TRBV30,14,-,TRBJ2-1,TGTGCCTGGAGTGTAGGGGGTTCCTACAATGAGCAGTTCTTC,CAWSVGGSYNEQFF
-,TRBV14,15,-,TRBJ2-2,TGTGCCAGCAGCCAAGGAGGGTGGGATACCGGGGAGCTGTTTTTT,CASSQGGWDTGELFF
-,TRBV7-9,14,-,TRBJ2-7,TGTGCCAGCAGCTTAGCGGGGACCTCCTACGAGCAGTACTTC,CASSLAGTSYEQYF
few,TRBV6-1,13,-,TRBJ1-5,TGTGCCAGCAGTGGTGGCCCGGATCAGCCCCAGCATTTT,CASSGGPDQPQHF
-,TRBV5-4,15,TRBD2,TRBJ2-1,TGTGCCAGCAGCTCACTAGCGGGAGACTACAATGAGCAGTTCTTC,CASSSLAGDYNEQFF
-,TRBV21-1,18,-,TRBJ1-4,TGTGCCAGCAGCAAAGGAGAGGGGGACATGGCAACTAATGAAAAACTGTTTTTT,CASSKGEGDMATNEKLFF
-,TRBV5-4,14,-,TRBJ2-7,TGTGCCAGCAGCTCCCCTTCGAGGGCTCAGGAGCAGTACTTC,CASSSPSRAQEQYF
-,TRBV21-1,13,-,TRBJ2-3,TGTGCCAGCAGCGAGCAGGGAGGGAATACGCAGTATTTT,CASSEQGGNTQYF
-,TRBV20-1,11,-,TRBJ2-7,TGCAGTGCAGGTTCTACCTACGAGCAGTACTTC,CSAGSTYEQYF
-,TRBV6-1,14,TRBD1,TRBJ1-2,TGTGCCAGCAGTGGACAGGGGGCACACTATGGCTACACCTTC,CASSGQGAHYGYTF
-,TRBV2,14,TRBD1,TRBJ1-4,TGTGCCAGTGGCGGGACAGGGGGTTTTGAAAAACTGTTTTTT,CASGGTGGFEKLFF
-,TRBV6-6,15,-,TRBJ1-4,TGTGCCAGCAGAACAACGACAACGCTTAATGAAAAACTGTTTTTT,CASRTTTTLNEKLFF
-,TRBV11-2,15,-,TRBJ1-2,TGTGCCAGCAGCTTAGATCCGGGGTTCAACTATGGCTACACCTTC,CASSLDPGFNYGYTF
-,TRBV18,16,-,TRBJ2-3,TGTGCCAGCTCCCAGAGGCTGACTGCCAGCACAGATACGCAGTATTTT,CASSQRLTASTDTQYF
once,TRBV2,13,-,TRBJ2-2,TGTGCCAGCAACCGGAGGGACACCGGGGAGCTGTTTTTT,CASNRRDTGELFF
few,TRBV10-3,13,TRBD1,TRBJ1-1,TGTGCCATCAGTAGGACAGGGCCCACTGAAGCTTTCTTT,CAISRTGPTEAFF
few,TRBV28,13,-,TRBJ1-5,TGTGCCAGCAGTTACATGGAGAATCAGCCCCAGCATTTT,CASSYMENQPQHF
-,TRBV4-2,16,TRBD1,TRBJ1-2,TGTGCCAGCAGCCAAGCCGGAACTACAGGGGACTATGGCTACACCTTC,CASSQAGTTGDYGYTF
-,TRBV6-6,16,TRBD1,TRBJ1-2,TGTGCCAGCAGCACTACTAGGGGACAGGGAGGCTATGGCTACACCTTC,CASSTTRGQGGYGYTF
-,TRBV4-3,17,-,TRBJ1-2,TGCGCCAGCAGCCAACGATCTGGGCGGGCAGGGAACTATGGCTACACCTTC,CASSQRSGRAGNYGYTF
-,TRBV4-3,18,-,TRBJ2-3,TGCGCCAGCAGCCAAGGTGGAGGCGGGAACATTCCCACAGATACGCAGTATTTT,CASSQGGGGNIPTDTQYF
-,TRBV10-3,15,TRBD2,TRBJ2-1,TGTGCCATCAGTGAGTCAGCGGGAGGCTACAATGAGCAGTTCTTC,CAISESAGGYNEQFF
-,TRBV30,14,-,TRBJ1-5,TGTGCCTGGAGTGTAGCGCAGTCGGTACAGCCCCAGCATTTT,CAWSVAQSVQPQHF
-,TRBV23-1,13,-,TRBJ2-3,TGCGCCAGCAGGGGGGGGCCCCCAGATACGCAGTATTTT,CASRGGPPDTQYF
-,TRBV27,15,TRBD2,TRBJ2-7,TGTGCCAGCAGACCGGGACTAGCGAACTCCTACGAGCAGTACTTC,CASRPGLANSYEQYF
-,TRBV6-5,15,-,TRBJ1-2,TGTGCCAGCAGTCTGTCAGGGGCTAGGTACTATGGCTACACCTTC,CASSLSGARYYGYTF
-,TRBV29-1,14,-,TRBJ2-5,TGCAGCGTTGAAGTACAGGGATCGTATGAGACCCAGTACTTC,CSVEVQGSYETQYF
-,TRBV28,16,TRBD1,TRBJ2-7,TGTGCCGCGCAGGGACAGGGGGCTAGTTTCCCCTACGAGCAGTACTTC,CAAQGQGASFPYEQYF
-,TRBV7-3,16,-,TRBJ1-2,TGTGCCAGCAGCCCCGGCGGGGGGGCGCCTAACTATGGCTACACCTTC,CASSPGGGAPNYGYTF
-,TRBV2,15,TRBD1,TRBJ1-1,TGTGCCAGCAGTGAAACGGGACAGGGGTGGACTGAAGCTTTCTTT,CASSETGQGWTEAFF
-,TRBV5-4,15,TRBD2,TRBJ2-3,TGTGCCAGCAGCTTGACTAGCGGGAGTGAGGATACGCAGTATTTT,CASSLTSGSEDTQYF
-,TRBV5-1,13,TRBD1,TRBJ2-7,TGCGCCAGCAGCTCGGACAGGTTCTACGAGCAGTACTTC,CASSSDRFYEQYF
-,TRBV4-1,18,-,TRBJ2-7,TGCGCCAGCAGCCGCAGCCCAAACGCGGTCGGGGGCTCTGATGAGCAGTACTTC,CASSRSPNAVGGSDEQYF
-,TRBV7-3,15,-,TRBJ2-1,TGTGCCAGCAGCTTACCCCAGGGGGGTAGTGGCGAGCAGTTCTTC,CASSLPQGGSGEQFF
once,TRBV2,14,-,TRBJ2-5,TGTGCCAGCAGTGGGCCGTTGGGTGGGGAGACCCAGTACTTC,CASSGPLGGETQYF
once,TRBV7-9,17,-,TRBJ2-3,TGTGCCAGCAGCTCCAGGGGTGGGACTCTACCCACAGATACGCAGTATTTT,CASSSRGGTLPTDTQYF